These 22 T cell receptor beta chains were all obtained from the same sample, sequenced in a study of T-cell memory formation after mild COVID-19. MiXCR, run by TCRdb on the 5' RACE reads, gives a single entry per CDR3 protein. The sample consists of 100,000 to 120,000 distinct CDR3 sequences, 22% of them appearing once. Sequencing used PBMCs or a T cell subset sorted from them (not recorded which). These receptors were taken from a man aged 18 to 29 who had mild COVID-19 (a few samples of this study predate the infection). Cell type and time point are not known.

This chain links TRBV6-5 with TRBJ2-2; D might be TRBD1 or TRBD2, each matching 6 bases. The V end was cut by 2 bases, the J end by 5 bases, with 12 bases between. The CDR3 loop spans 15 amino acids. From germline, CDR1 is MNHEY and CDR2 SVGAGI. The DNA of the CDR3 is TGTGCCAGCAGTTACGGGGGGCCGTGGACCGGGGAGCTGTTTTTT. This codes for CASSYGGPWTGELFF.

This clonotype was observed a few times. The CDR3: CASSYGMGNSPLHF. The CDR3 coding sequence is TGTGCCAGCAGTTACGGGATGGGAAATTCACCCCTCCACTTT. The rearrangement joins TRBV6-5 to TRBJ1-6; D unclear. Germline CDR1 is MNHEY and CDR2 is SVGAGI. Trimming stripped 2 bases from V and 7 bases from J, with 9 bases between. The CDR3 has 14 residues.

V and J are TRBV6-6 and TRBJ1-1; D is uncertain. In germline, CDR1 is MNHNY, CDR2 SVGAGI (reference sequence). V dropped 10 bases and J dropped 0 bases, with 18 bases sitting between them. CDR3 length: 15 residues. The DNA of the CDR3 is TGTGCCACCCTTAAAGGGTTCTCCCTGAACACTGAAGCTTTCTTT. Its protein is CATLKGFSLNTEAFF.

J is TRBJ1-2 and V is TRBV29-1, with 9 positions matching TRBD1. CDR1 is SQVTM, CDR2 ANQGSEA, per germline. This CDR3 comprises 11 residues. V was clipped by 5 bases and J by 6 bases; unmatched bases: 1. As DNA, the CDR3 is TGCAGCGTTAGGACAGGGGATGGCTACACCTTC. Encoded protein: CSVRTGDGYTF. The whole variable domain, filled in from reference TRBV29-1 and TRBJ1-2, reads SAVISQKPSRDICQRGTSLTIQCQVDSQVTMMFWYRQQPGQSLTLIATANQGSEATYESGFVIDKFPISRPNLTFSTLTVSNMSPEDSSIYLCSVRTGDGYTFGSGTRLTVV.

The genes are TRBV12-3 or TRBV12-4 and TRBJ1-1; no reliable D call. This CDR3 is 12 amino acids long. Trimming left V 3 bases short and J 4 bases short, with 6 bases between. Here the CDR3 reads CASSFVSTEAFF. In DNA, the CDR3 is TGTGCCAGCAGTTTCGTTAGCACTGAAGCTTTCTTT.

CDR3 DNA sequence: TGTGCCATCAGTGACGGTACTAGCGGGGGAGATACGCAGTATTTT. Protein sequence: CAISDGTSGGDTQYF. The V call is TRBV10-3, the J call TRBJ2-3, with 11 positions matching TRBD2. Trimming cost V 3 bases and J 5 bases; bases outside gene matches: 4. Germline V gene sequence: CDR1 ENHRY, CDR2 SYGVKD. This CDR3 region has 15 residues.

The gene calls are TRBV29-1 and TRBJ1-2; no reliable D call. The CDR3 totals 11 residues. V dropped 4 bases and J dropped 8 bases, with 11 bases sitting between them. Germline V gives CDR1 SQVTM, CDR2 ANQGSEA. The CDR3, as DNA: TGCAGCGTTGGACGAAACGGGGGCTACACCTTC. It specifies CSVGRNGGYTF.

This clonotype was seen more than once but under ten times. The CDR3 protein is CASSQDWGRHHDTQYF. The CDR3 DNA follows: TGCGCCAGCAGCCAAGATTGGGGTAGACATCACGATACGCAGTATTTT. The V and J genes are TRBV4-3 and TRBJ2-3; D is unclear. V lost 0 bases and J lost 6, with 16 bases in between. Germline CDR1 is LGHNA and CDR2 is YSLEER. The CDR3 loop spans 16 amino acids.

This chain links TRBV7-9 with TRBJ2-3; D is possibly TRBD1 (6 bases). The CDR3 sequence is 14 residues long. The germline V and J ends were trimmed by 5 bases and 6 bases, with 15 bases remaining between them. Germline-derived CDR1 and CDR2 are SEHNR and FQNEAQ (reference sequence). CDR3 protein: CASSQGWALDTQYF. In DNA form, the CDR3 reads TGTGCCAGCAGCCAGGGGTGGGCCTTGGATACGCAGTATTTT. Combining the CDR3 with reference TRBV7-9 and TRBJ2-3 gives the whole variable domain DTGVSQNPRHKITKRGQNVTFRCDPISEHNRLYWYRQTLGQGPEFLTYFQNEAQLEKSRLLSDRFSAERPKGSFSTLEIQRTEQGDSAMYLCASSQGWALDTQYFGPGTRLTVL.

This clonotype appeared a few times. J is TRBJ2-1 and V is TRBV6-4; D is unclear. Between the trimmed V and J ends, which lost 6 bases and 6 bases, there was a span of 12 bases. This CDR3 contains 13 residues. Germline V lookup: CDR1 MRHNA, CDR2 SNTAGT. This CDR3 reads CASRAREANEQFF. The CDR3, as DNA: TGTGCCAGCAGGGCCCGCGAGGCCAATGAGCAGTTCTTC.

The rearrangement joins TRBV7-9 to TRBJ1-2; no firm D call. The V gene's germline CDR1 is SEHNR and CDR2 FQNEAQ (reference sequence). The CDR3 is made up of 13 amino acids. Trimming took 1 base from V and 3 from J, leaving 6 bases between them. In DNA form, the CDR3 reads TGTGCCAGCAGCTTAGAGACGGACTATGGCTACACCTTC. The encoded protein is CASSLETDYGYTF.

At least ten counts were recorded for this clonotype. V is TRBV5-1 and J is TRBJ2-1; the match to TRBD2 covers 9 bases. The CDR3 loop spans 15 amino acids. The germline V gene has CDR1 SGHRS and CDR2 YFSETQ. Trimming removed 2 bases from V and 5 bases from J; junction bases left unmatched: 5. DNA for the CDR3: TGCGCCAGCAGCTTCGGGGCTAGCGGGAACAATGAGCAGTTCTTC. It yields the protein CASSFGASGNNEQFF.

The genes are TRBV20-1 and TRBJ2-7, with D perhaps assigned TRBD1 or TRBD2 (5 bases each). CDR1 is DFQATT and CDR2 is SNEGSKA in the germline V gene (reference sequence). The CDR3 is made up of 13 amino acids. V was cut by 2 bases and J by 6 bases, with 14 bases left in between. CDR3 amino acids: CSARRPLGGEQYV. Here the CDR3 DNA reads TGCAGTGCTAGAAGGCCCCTTGGGGGCGAGCAGTACGTC.

The genes are TRBV27 and TRBJ2-1; D gene uncertain. The V and J ends lost 6 bases and 0 bases respectively, with 9 bases between them. This CDR3 is 14 amino acids long. Germline CDR1 MNHEY, CDR2 SMNVEV (reference sequence). CDR3 amino acids: CASSRRSSYNEQFF. CDR3 nucleotides: TGTGCCAGCAGCCGACGGAGCTCCTACAATGAGCAGTTCTTC.

This clonotype was seen more than once but under ten times. This sequence joins TRBV6-5 and TRBJ2-7, with D uncertain. Trimming removed 0 bases at V and 5 bases at J, with 8 bases between. The CDR3 spans 13 residues. Germline V gene sequence: CDR1 MNHEY, CDR2 SVGAGI. The CDR3 region has the DNA TGTGCCAGCAGTTACTCGAATCAGCACGAGCAGTACGTC. It specifies CASSYSNQHEQYV.

This clonotype was detected only a few times. CDR3 sequence: CASSRAPSYNEQFF. The CDR3 region has the DNA TGTGCCAGCTCCCGGGCGCCTTCCTACAATGAGCAGTTCTTC. V is TRBV5-6 and J is TRBJ2-1; D uncertain. The CDR3 totals 14 residues. V was clipped by 7 bases and J by 1 base, with 12 bases between them. Germline values: CDR1 SGHDT, CDR2 YYEEEE.

The chain combines TRBV7-9 with TRBJ2-3; 11 nucleotides line up with TRBD1. The junction had 14 bases not matched to a gene; V was cut back by 5 bases and J by 4 bases. Germline V CDR1 and CDR2: SEHNR, FQNEAQ (reference sequence). There are 18 residues in the CDR3. In DNA, the CDR3 is TGTGCCAGCAGCCCCTCCAGACTCCCGGGACAGGGGGCAGATACGCAGTATTTT. It encodes CASSPSRLPGQGADTQYF.

The chain links TRBV15 to TRBJ1-5, with 7 bases lining up with TRBD1. The V gene's germline CDR1 is LNHNV and CDR2 YYDKDF (reference sequence). The V gene end was trimmed by 2 bases and the J gene end by 5 bases; junction bases not matched to a gene: 6. The CDR3 is 15 residues long. The CDR3 region is CATSRSRGTDQPQHF. As DNA, the CDR3 is TGTGCCACCAGCAGAAGTAGGGGGACAGATCAGCCCCAGCATTTT.

There are a few counts of this clonotype. J is TRBJ2-7 and V is TRBV7-9; 8 nucleotides align to TRBD1. Germline V lookup: CDR1 SEHNR, CDR2 FQNEAQ (reference sequence). The V and J ends lost 3 bases and 3 bases, in that order; junction bases with no gene match: 7. The length of the CDR3 is 15 residues. The CDR3 loop is CASSFGTGIFYEQYF. The CDR3 region has the DNA TGTGCCAGCAGCTTCGGGACAGGCATCTTCTACGAGCAGTACTTC.

The chain links TRBV7-2 to TRBJ2-1; TRBD2 might be the D (6 bases). This CDR3 is 15 amino acids long. Trimming removed 0 bases at V and 3 bases at J, with 9 bases between. CDR1 is SGHTA, CDR2 FQGNSA, per germline. The CDR3 is CASSLAGGRYNEQFF. CDR3 sequence (DNA): TGTGCCAGCAGCTTAGCCGGGGGACGCTACAATGAGCAGTTCTTC.

The rearrangement joins TRBV12-3 or TRBV12-4 to TRBJ1-1; D gene unclear. V lost 4 bases to trimming and J lost 4 bases, with 16 bases between them. The CDR3 consists of 15 residues. The CDR3 nucleotides read TGTGCCAGCAGTTCGCCGCTCCTAGATGGCACTGAAGCTTTCTTT. This gives the protein CASSSPLLDGTEAFF.

The V and J genes are TRBV6-2 or TRBV6-3 and TRBJ2-7; D unresolved. This CDR3 has 12 amino acids. CDR1 and CDR2 from the germline V gene are MNHEY and SVGEGT. V lost 2 bases, J lost 5 bases, and 7 bases lay in between. The DNA for the CDR3 is TGTGCCAGCAGTTACGGGCGGCACGAGCAGTACGTC. This codes for CASSYGRHEQYV.